This T cell receptor (beta chain) was documented in a study of spatial heterogeneity in lung cancer. General observations from the study: Expanded alpha and beta TCR counts within tumors tracked tumor mutation counts.

The time point here: sample taken at primary tumor resection. To note about this clonotype: Its antigen is not identified. This may stem from a read error, because a much larger clone lies one nucleotide away.

TCRdb itself ran the 5' RACE reads through MiXCR, one entry per CDR3 protein. Counted here are more than 10,000 distinct CDR3 sequences, about 14% occurring once; the ten biggest clones make up roughly 15%. The CDR3 is 13 amino acids. Germline lookup yields CDR1 SGHAT and CDR2 FQNNGV. Source: lung tumor tissue, taken at surgery. This rearrangement joins TRBV11-2 to TRBJ2-7, with 10 bases that match TRBD1. The sequence was obtained from a male donor with early-stage non-small cell lung cancer. CDR3 nucleotide sequence: TGTGTCAGCAGCACACGGACAGGGGGCGAGCAGTACTTC. This gives the protein CVSSTRTGGEQYF.